This is a list of T cell receptor beta chains from one sample in a study of shared clonotypes between healthy human individuals. Measured with immunoSEQ multiplex PCR; TCRdb has only the in-frame clones, and not every one. Here the sample spans around 700,000 clones, 60% to 75% being singletons. Input material: memory CD4+ T cells sorted from blood. The source is a woman aged 25 to 39 in good health. Each CDR3 is given with its conserved first and last residue. The D gene is left open where the match is weak. The listing skips clone size in some rows; elsewhere it reads once, few, many or a size class.

clone_size | j_call | v_call | d_call | cdr3_nt | cdr3_aa
few | TRBJ2-1 | TRBV29-1 | NA | TGCAGCGTTTACTATCACGGGTACAATGAGCAGTTCTTC | CSVYYHGYNEQFF
NA | TRBJ1-1 | TRBV6-6 | NA | TGTGCCAGCAGTTACTCCGGAGTTCCTGAAGCTTTCTTT | CASSYSGVPEAFF
NA | TRBJ2-1 | TRBV4-2 | TRBD2 | TGTGCCAGCAGCCAAGGACTAGCGGAAAACAATGAGCAGTTCTTC | CASSQGLAENNEQFF
NA | TRBJ2-3 | TRBV27 | NA | TGTGCCAGCAGTTTAAATAGCGGCATCACAGATACGCAGTATTTT | CASSLNSGITDTQYF
few | TRBJ2-7 | TRBV10-1 | TRBD2 | TGCGCCAGCAGTGCACTAGCGGGAGCCGGCGCCGAGCAGTACTTC | CASSALAGAGAEQYF
NA | TRBJ2-7 | TRBV7-2 | NA | TGTGCCAGCAGCTTAGGCCCTAGTAGCGTTTACGAGCAGTACTTC | CASSLGPSSVYEQYF
NA | TRBJ2-7 | TRBV11-2 | NA | TGTGCCAGCACCAGAACGGTGGGATCCTACGAGCAGTACTTC | CASTRTVGSYEQYF
NA | TRBJ1-1 | TRBV5-6 | NA | TGTGCCAGCAGCTACGGACGGATGAACACTGAAGCTTTCTTT | CASSYGRMNTEAFF
NA | TRBJ2-1 | TRBV7-2 | NA | TGTGCCAGCAGCCTGAGTCCGGAGACGGTAGGGAATGAGCAGTTCTTC | CASSLSPETVGNEQFF
NA | TRBJ2-7 | TRBV25-1 | TRBD2 | TGTGCCAGCAGTGAATCTGGGACTAGCGGGAACTCCTACGAGCAGTACTTC | CASSESGTSGNSYEQYF
few | TRBJ1-4 | TRBV5-4 | NA | TGTGCCAGCAGCTTGCAGGGCGGAAACGAAAAACTGTTTTTT | CASSLQGGNEKLFF
NA | TRBJ2-3 | TRBV28 | NA | TGTGCCAGCAGCACGGGACACCAAAGCACAGATACGCAGTATTTT | CASSTGHQSTDTQYF
NA | TRBJ2-1 | TRBV2 | TRBD1 | TGTGCCAGCAAAACCCCAGGGGGCTCTATTTACAATGAGCAGTTCTTC | CASKTPGGSIYNEQFF